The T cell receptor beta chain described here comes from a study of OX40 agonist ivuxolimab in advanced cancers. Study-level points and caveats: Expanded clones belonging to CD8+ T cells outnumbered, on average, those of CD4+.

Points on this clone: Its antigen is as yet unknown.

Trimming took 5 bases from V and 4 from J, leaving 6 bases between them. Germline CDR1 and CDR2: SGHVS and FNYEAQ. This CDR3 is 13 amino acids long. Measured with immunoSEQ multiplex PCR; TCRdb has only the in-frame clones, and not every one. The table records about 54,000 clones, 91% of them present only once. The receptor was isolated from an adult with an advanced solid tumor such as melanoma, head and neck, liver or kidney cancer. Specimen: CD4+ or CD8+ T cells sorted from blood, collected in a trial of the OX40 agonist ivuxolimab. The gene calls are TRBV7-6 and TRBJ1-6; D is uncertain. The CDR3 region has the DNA TGTGCCAGCAGCCACGCATATAATTCACCCCTCCACTTT. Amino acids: CASSHAYNSPLHF.